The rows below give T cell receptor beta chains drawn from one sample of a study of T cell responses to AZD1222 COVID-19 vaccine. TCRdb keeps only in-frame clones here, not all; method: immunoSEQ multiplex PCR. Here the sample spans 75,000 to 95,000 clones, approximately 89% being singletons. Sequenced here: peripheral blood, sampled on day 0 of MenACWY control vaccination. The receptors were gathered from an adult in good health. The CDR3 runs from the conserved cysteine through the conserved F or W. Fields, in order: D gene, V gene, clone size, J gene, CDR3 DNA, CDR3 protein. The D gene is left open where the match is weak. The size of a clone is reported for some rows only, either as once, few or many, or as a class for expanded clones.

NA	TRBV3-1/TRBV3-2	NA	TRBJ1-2	TGTGCCAGCAGCCTGACCGCTAACTATGGCTACACCTTC	CASSLTANYGYTF
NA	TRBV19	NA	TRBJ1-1	TGTGCCATCCGCCCTTCCGCGGGCCTGCTGAACACTGAAGCTTTCTTT	CAIRPSAGLLNTEAFF
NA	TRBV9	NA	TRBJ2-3	TGTGCCAGCAGCGCCGTTGGGCCTCCGCAGTATTTT	CASSAVGPPQYF
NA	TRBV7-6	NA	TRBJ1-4	TGTGCCAGCAGCTTAGATGTAGCCCCGGGGCCCACCAGAAATGAAAAACTGTTTTTT	CASSLDVAPGPTRNEKLFF
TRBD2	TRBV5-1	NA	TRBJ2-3	TGCGCCAGCAGCTCCTTTCGCGGGGGGGGCCCTCAAACTAGCACAGATACGCAGTATTTT	CASSSFRGGGPQTSTDTQYF
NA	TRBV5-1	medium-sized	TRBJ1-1	TGCGCCAGCAGCTTCGACAGGCTTGAAGCTTTCTTT	CASSFDRLEAFF
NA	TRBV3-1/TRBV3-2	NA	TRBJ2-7	TGTGCCAGCAGCCAGAGAGGCCGGGGCTCCTACGAGCAGTACTTC	CASSQRGRGSYEQYF
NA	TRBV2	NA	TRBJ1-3	TGTGCCAGCAGTGAGGTGGTCCTAGGAAACACCATATATTTT	CASSEVVLGNTIYF
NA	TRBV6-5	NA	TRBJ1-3	TGTGCCAGCAGTCTGCGAGCTGGAAACACCATATATTTT	CASSLRAGNTIYF
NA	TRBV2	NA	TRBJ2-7	TGTGCCAGCAGCCTAGCTTCCTACGAGCAGTACTTC	CASSLASYEQYF
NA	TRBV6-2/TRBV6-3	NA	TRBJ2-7	TGTGCCAGCAGCACAACCTCCGGCAGGCAATACGAGCAGTACTTC	CASSTTSGRQYEQYF
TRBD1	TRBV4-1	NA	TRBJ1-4	TGCGCCAGCAGCGGACGGGACAGGATGGCGGGGTCGGCTAATGAAAAACTGTTTTTT	CASSGRDRMAGSANEKLFF
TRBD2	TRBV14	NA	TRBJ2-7	TGTGCCAGCAGCCAGCCTAGCGGGGGAAGGACCGAGCAGTACTTC	CASSQPSGGRTEQYF
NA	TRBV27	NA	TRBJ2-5	TGTGCCAGCAGTCTTCTGGGACAAGAGACCCAGTACTTC	CASSLLGQETQYF
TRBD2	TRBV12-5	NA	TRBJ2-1	TGTGCTAGCCTTACGGGACTAGAAACTACCAATGAGCAGTTCTTC	CASLTGLETTNEQFF
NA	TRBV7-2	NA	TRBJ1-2	TGTGCCAGCAGCTTAGTTGGGGGGCGGTTGCTGGGCTACACCTTC	CASSLVGGRLLGYTF
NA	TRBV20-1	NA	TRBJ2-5	TGCAGTGCCGAGGGATCAGAGACCCAGTACTTC	CSAEGSETQYF
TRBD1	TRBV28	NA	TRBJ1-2	TGCGCCATCGGACAGGGAGACTATGGCTACACCTTC	CAIGQGDYGYTF
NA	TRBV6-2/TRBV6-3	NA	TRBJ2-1	TGTGCCAGCAGTTACTCGGGGGTCTCACAAAACAATGAGCAGTTCTTC	CASSYSGVSQNNEQFF
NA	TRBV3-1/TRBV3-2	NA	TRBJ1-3	TGTGCCAGCAGCCAAGGTGGTGTGGGTTCTGGAAACACCATATATTTT	CASSQGGVGSGNTIYF
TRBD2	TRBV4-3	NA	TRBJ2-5	TGCGCCAGCAGCCAAGATCTTCGGCGGGGGGGCCAAGAGACCCAGTACTTC	CASSQDLRRGGQETQYF
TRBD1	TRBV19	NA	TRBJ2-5	TGTGCCAGTAGCCCGGGACAGGCCGGGACCCAGTACTTC	CASSPGQAGTQYF
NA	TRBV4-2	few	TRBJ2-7	TGTGCCAGCAGGCAAGGTTTAGGGGCCGAGCAGTACTTC	CASRQGLGAEQYF
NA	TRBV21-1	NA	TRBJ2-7	TGTGCCAGCAGCAAAGGTGGCAGGAGGCCCTCCTACGAGCAGTACTTC	CASSKGGRRPSYEQYF
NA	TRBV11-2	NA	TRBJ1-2	TGTGCCAGCAGCTTCTCTAACTATGGCTACACCTTC	CASSFSNYGYTF
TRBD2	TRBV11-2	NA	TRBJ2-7	TGTGCCAGCAGCTTACAGCGGGGCTCCTACGAGCAGTACTTC	CASSLQRGSYEQYF
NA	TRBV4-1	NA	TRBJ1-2	TGCGCCAGCAGCCAAGATGGAAGTAGGGGGAGAGGCTACACCTTC	CASSQDGSRGRGYTF
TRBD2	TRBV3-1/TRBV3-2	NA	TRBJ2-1	TGTGCCAGCAGCCAAGAGGAAGTGGCGGGGGGGCTCTACAATGAGCAGTTCTTC	CASSQEEVAGGLYNEQFF
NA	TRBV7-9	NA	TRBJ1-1	TGTGCCAGCAGCTTACTCACCACGGGCACTGAAGCTTTCTTT	CASSLLTTGTEAFF
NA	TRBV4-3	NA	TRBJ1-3	TGCGCCAGCAGCCAAGAATGGGCCAGCTCTACTGGAAACACCATATATTTT	CASSQEWASSTGNTIYF
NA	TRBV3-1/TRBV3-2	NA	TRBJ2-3	TGTGCCAGCAGCCCGCAGGGGATCGGCACAGATACGCAGTATTTT	CASSPQGIGTDTQYF
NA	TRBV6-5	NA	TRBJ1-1	TGTGCCAGCAGTTGGCGATCAAGAGAATTGGGTGAAGCTTTCTTT	CASSWRSRELGEAFF
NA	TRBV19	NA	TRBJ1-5	TGTGCCAGTAGTTTAGGACACCGATTCAATCAGCCCCAGCATTTT	CASSLGHRFNQPQHF
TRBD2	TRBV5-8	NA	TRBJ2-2	TGTGCCAGCAGCGTCCGGGACTACTACACCGGGGAGCTGTTTTTT	CASSVRDYYTGELFF
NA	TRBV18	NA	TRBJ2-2	TGTGCCAGCTCACGGAGTACCGGGGAGCTGTTTTTT	CASSRSTGELFF
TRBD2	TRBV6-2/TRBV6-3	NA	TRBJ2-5	TGTGCCAGCAGTTACGGGCGGCTAGCGGGGGGGCCGGGGGAGACCCAGTACTTC	CASSYGRLAGGPGETQYF
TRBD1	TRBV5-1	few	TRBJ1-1	TGCGCCAGCAGCTTGAGGGTACAGGGGGCGACTGAAGCTTTCTTT	CASSLRVQGATEAFF
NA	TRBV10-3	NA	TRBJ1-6	TGTGCCATCAGTGAGTTAAACGGGTTGACCTATAATTCACCCCTCCACTTT	CAISELNGLTYNSPLHF
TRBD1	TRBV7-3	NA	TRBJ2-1	TGTGCCAGCAGCCCAGGGACAGGGGTGTACAATGAGCAGTTCTTC	CASSPGTGVYNEQFF
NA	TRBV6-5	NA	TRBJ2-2	TGTGCCAGCAGTTACTCGAGGGGGAACACCGGGGAGCTGTTTTTT	CASSYSRGNTGELFF
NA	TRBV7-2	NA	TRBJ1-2	TGTGCCAGCAGCTTACCAGGGGCCTATGGCTACACCTTC	CASSLPGAYGYTF
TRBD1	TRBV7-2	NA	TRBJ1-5	TGTGCCAGCAGCTTAGAAGGGACAGGCAATCAGCCCCAGCATTTT	CASSLEGTGNQPQHF
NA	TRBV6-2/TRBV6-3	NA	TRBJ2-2	TGTGCCAGCAGCCCACTTACGGCGGGGGAGCTGTTTTTT	CASSPLTAGELFF
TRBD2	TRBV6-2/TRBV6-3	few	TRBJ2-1	TGTGCCAGCAGTTCGTCAGGACTAGCGGGGGGCTCATCCTACAATGAGCAGTTCTTC	CASSSSGLAGGSSYNEQFF
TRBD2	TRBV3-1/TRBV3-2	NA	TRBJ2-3	TGTGCCAGCGCCCCGACTAGCGGGGGCACCACAGATACGCAGTATTTT	CASAPTSGGTTDTQYF
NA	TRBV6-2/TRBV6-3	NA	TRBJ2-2	TGTGCCAGCAGTTACCGAGGCACCGGTCCCGGGGAGCTGCTTTTT	CASSYRGTGPGELLF
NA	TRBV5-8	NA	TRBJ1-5	TGTGCCAGCAGCTTGGGGGACCACTATAGCAATCAGCCCCAGCATTTT	CASSLGDHYSNQPQHF
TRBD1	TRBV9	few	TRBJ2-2	TGTGCCAGCAGCTTTCGGACAGGGGGGAACACCGGGGAGCTGTTTTTT	CASSFRTGGNTGELFF